Following are 8 T cell receptor beta chains from one sample sequenced in a study of blood T cell repertoires in COVID-19. The repertoire was sequenced with immunoSEQ multiplex PCR; TCRdb's copy has only in-frame clones and lacks some. The sample lists a few hundred thousand clones, 85% seen once, with around 3.4% in the top ten. Material: peripheral blood. The source of these receptors is a woman aged 18-29 years with acute or convalescent COVID-19.

The table lists this clone with a few counts. The chain is built from TRBV7-2 and TRBJ2-5; TRBD2 matches at 7 bases. Germline CDR1 and CDR2: SGHTA and FQGNSA. Trimming took 4 bases from V and 5 from J; bases not matched to a gene: 10. The CDR3 consists of 15 residues. The CDR3 region is CASSSGTNIVETQYF. The CDR3 bases are TGTGCCAGCAGCTCCGGGACTAATATCGTTGAGACCCAGTACTTC.

The CDR3 reads CASSQGIRDRTTYEQYF. CDR3 bases: TGTGCCAGCAGCCAAGGGATCCGCGACAGGACGACTTACGAGCAGTACTTC. The chain uses TRBV14 and TRBJ2-7; maybe TRBD1 (6 bases). CDR3 length equals 17 residues. With 1 base removed from V and 4 bases from J, the gap between germline ends came to 20 bases. Germline CDR1 SGHDN, CDR2 FVKESK. The variable domain in full, completed from reference TRBV14 and TRBJ2-7, reads EAGVTQFPSHSVIEKGQTVTLRCDPISGHDNLYWYRRVMGKEIKFLLHFVKESKQDESGMPNNRFLAERTGGTYSTLKVQPAELEDSGVYFCASSQGIRDRTTYEQYFGPGTRLTVT.

The chain uses TRBV2 and TRBJ2-4; D ambiguous. CDR1 is SNHLY and CDR2 is FYNNEI in the germline V gene. The CDR3 loop spans 11 amino acids. Trimming took 4 bases from V and 9 from J, leaving 7 bases between them. The CDR3, as DNA: TGTGCCAGCAGTGCAGGTTTCATTCAGTACTTC. It codes for CASSAGFIQYF. Full variable domain (missing parts from reference TRBV2 and TRBJ2-4): EPEVTQTPSHQVTQMGQEVILRCVPISNHLYFYWYRQILGQKVEFLVSFYNNEISEKSEIFDDQFSVERPDGSNFTLKIRSTKLEDSAMYFCASSAGFIQYFGAGTRLSVL.

V gene TRBV28 combines with J gene TRBJ1-6, with 8 bases identical to TRBD1. V shed 2 bases and J 7 bases; nucleotides not matched to a gene: 4. The CDR3 spans 15 residues. Germline V lookup: CDR1 MDHEN, CDR2 SYDVKM. The CDR3 DNA reads as TGTGCCAGCAGTTTAGGTGGACAGGGAAATTCACCCCTCCACTTT. It specifies CASSLGGQGNSPLHF.

The chain carries TRBV29-1 and TRBJ1-1; D is undetermined. V was pared by 1 base and J by 6 bases, with 12 bases between. Germline V gives CDR1 SQVTM, CDR2 ANQGSEA. The CDR3 is 13 amino acids. The CDR3 loop reads CSVEGEGRAEAFF. The CDR3 DNA reads TGCAGCGTTGAAGGGGAAGGGCGGGCTGAAGCTTTCTTT.

The chain links TRBV7-9 to TRBJ2-7; 7 nucleotides agree with TRBD2. This CDR3 contains 15 residues. From germline, CDR1 is SEHNR and CDR2 FQNEAQ (reference sequence). With V trimmed by 5 bases and J by 3 bases, 10 bases remained unmatched. CDR3: CASSDRASGSYEQYF. The DNA for the CDR3 is TGTGCCAGCAGCGACCGGGCTAGCGGCAGCTACGAGCAGTACTTC.

The J gene is TRBJ2-2, the V gene TRBV7-2; D not certain. Germline-derived CDR1 and CDR2 are SGHTA and FQGNSA. This CDR3 contains 15 residues. Trimming removed 5 bases from V and 0 bases from J, with 10 bases in between. CDR3 coding DNA: TGTGCCAGCAGCGTACAATTCTCGAACACCGGGGAGCTGTTTTTT. The encoded protein is CASSVQFSNTGELFF.

This clone was counted between two and nine times. The V and J genes are TRBV15 and TRBJ1-5; tentative D call: TRBD1 (6 bases). There are 18 residues in the CDR3. V dropped 3 bases and J dropped 0 bases, with 18 bases sitting between them. The germline gives CDR1 LNHNV, CDR2 YYDKDF (reference sequence). CDR3 amino acids: CATSRPDGGLYSNQPQHF. Here the CDR3 DNA reads TGTGCCACCAGCAGGCCGGACGGGGGGCTCTATAGCAATCAGCCCCAGCATTTT. Together with reference TRBV15 and TRBJ1-5, the CDR3 gives the full variable domain: DAMVIQNPRYQVTQFGKPVTLSCSQTLNHNVMYWYQQKSSQAPKLLFHYYDKDFNNEADTPDNFQSRRPNTSFCFLDIRSPGLGDTAMYLCATSRPDGGLYSNQPQHFGDGTRLSIL.